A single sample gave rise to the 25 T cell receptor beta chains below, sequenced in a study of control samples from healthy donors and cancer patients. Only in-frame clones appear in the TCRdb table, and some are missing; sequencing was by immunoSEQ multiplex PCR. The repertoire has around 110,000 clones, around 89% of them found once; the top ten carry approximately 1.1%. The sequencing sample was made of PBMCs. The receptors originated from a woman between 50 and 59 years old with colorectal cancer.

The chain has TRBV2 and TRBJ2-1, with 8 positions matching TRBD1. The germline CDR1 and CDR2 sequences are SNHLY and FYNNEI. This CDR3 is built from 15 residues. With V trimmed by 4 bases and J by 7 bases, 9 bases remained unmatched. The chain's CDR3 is CASSVTGTGLNEQFF. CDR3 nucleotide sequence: TGTGCCAGCAGTGTAACCGGGACAGGTCTGAATGAGCAGTTCTTC.

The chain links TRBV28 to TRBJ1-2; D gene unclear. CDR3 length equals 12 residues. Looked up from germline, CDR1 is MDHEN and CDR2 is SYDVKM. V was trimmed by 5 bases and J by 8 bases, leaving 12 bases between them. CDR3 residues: CASSLSGGGYTF. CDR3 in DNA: TGTGCCAGCAGTCTCTCGGGAGGGGGCTACACCTTC.

The CDR3 DNA reads TGTGCCAGTAGTTACACAGGGAACTATGGCTACACCTTC. This sequence encodes CASSYTGNYGYTF. This chain connects TRBV19 to TRBJ1-2; D is perhaps TRBD1 (6 bases). The CDR3 consists of 13 residues. The germline V gene encodes CDR1 LNHDA and CDR2 SQIVND (reference sequence). V lost 5 bases to trimming and J lost 2 bases, with 9 bases between them.

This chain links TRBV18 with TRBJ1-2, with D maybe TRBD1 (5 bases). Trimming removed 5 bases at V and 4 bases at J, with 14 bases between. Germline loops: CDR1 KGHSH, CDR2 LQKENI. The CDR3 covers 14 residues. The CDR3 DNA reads TGTGCCAGCTCATCCGGGGGGGGTAGCTATGGCTACACCTTC. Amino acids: CASSSGGGSYGYTF.

CDR3 protein: CASRLTGRGNYGYTF. The CDR3 bases are TGTGCCAGCAGATTGACAGGCCGGGGGAACTATGGCTACACCTTC. The chain combines TRBV6-5 with TRBJ1-2; D possibly corresponds to TRBD1 (6 bases). With 6 bases removed from V and 2 bases from J, the gap between germline ends came to 16 bases. The length of the CDR3 is 15 residues. Germline CDR1 MNHEY, CDR2 SVGAGI.

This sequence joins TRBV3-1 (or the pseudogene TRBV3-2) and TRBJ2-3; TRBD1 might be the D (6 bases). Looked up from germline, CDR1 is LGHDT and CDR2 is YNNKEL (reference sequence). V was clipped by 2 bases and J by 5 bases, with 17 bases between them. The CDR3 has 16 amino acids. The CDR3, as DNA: TGTGCCAGCAGCCAATTGACCAGGGGCTACGGAGATACGCAGTATTTT. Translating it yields CASSQLTRGYGDTQYF.

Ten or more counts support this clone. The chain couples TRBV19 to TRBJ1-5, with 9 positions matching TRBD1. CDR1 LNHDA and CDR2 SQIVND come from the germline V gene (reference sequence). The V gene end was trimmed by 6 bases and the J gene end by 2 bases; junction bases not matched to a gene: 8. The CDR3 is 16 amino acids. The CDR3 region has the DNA TGTGCCAGTAGGTTACAGGGGGCCTTGGGCAATCAGCCCCAGCATTTT. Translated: CASRLQGALGNQPQHF.

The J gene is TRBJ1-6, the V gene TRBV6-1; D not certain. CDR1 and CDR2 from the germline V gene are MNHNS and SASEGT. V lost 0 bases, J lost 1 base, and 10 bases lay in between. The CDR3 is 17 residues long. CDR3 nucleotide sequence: TGTGCCAGCAGTGAAGCGCGTGAGGGATCCTATAATTCACCCCTCCACTTT. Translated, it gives CASSEAREGSYNSPLHF.

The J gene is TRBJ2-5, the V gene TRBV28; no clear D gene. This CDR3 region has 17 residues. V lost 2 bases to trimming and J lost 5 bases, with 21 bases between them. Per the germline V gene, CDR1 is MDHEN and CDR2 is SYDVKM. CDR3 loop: CASSLRPAGAPRETQYF. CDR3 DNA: TGTGCCAGCAGTTTAAGGCCGGCAGGCGCTCCTCGTGAGACCCAGTACTTC.

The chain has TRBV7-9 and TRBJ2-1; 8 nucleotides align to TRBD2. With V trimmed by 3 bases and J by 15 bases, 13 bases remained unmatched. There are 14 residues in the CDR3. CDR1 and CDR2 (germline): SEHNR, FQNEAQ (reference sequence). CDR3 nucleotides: TGTGCCAGCAGCTTTCTAAGCGGGGGTCCGGCGCTGTTCTTC. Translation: CASSFLSGGPALFF.

CDR3 loop: CSADRDETQYF. In nucleotides, the CDR3 is TGCAGTGCTGACAGGGACGAGACCCAGTACTTC. V and J are TRBV20-1 and TRBJ2-5; the match to TRBD1 covers 7 bases. J was trimmed by 5 bases and V by 5 bases; bases with no gene match: 2. Germline V gene lookup returns CDR1 DFQATT and CDR2 SNEGSKA (reference sequence). The CDR3 spans 11 residues.

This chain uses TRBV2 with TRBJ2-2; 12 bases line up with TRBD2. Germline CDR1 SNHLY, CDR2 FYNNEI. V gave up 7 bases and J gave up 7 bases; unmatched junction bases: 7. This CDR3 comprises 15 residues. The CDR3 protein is CASTRLAGVIGELFF. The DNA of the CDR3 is TGTGCCAGCACGAGACTAGCGGGAGTTATCGGGGAGCTGTTTTTT.

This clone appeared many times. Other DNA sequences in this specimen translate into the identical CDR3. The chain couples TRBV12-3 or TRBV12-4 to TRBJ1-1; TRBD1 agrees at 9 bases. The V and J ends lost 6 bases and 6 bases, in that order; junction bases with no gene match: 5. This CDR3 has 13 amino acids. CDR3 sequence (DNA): TGTGCCAGCAGCTTACAGGGGGCGGCTGAAGCTTTCTTT. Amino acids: CASSLQGAAEAFF.

As DNA, the CDR3 is TGTGCCAGCAGTTTGCAGGGAGGCTCCTACGAGCAGTACTTC. It yields the protein CASSLQGGSYEQYF. This sequence joins TRBV27 and TRBJ2-7; weak D call: TRBD2 (6 bases). Germline loops: CDR1 MNHEY, CDR2 SMNVEV (reference sequence). This CDR3 has 14 amino acids. V gave up 3 bases and J gave up 0 bases, with 9 bases separating them.

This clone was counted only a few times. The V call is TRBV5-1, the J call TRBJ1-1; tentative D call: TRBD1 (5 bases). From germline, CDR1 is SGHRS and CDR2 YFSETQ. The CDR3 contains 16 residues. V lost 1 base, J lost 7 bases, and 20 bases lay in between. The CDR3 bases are TGCGCCAGCAGCTTGACCCTCTCCCGGGACCATAGTGAAGCTTTCTTT. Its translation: CASSLTLSRDHSEAFF.

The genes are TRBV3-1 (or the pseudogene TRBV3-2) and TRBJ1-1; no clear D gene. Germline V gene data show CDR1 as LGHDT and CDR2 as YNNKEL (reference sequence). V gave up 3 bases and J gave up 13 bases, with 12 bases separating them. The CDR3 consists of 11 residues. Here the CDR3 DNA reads TGTGCCAGCAGCCAGCTAGGGTCTGATTTCTTT. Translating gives CASSQLGSDFF.

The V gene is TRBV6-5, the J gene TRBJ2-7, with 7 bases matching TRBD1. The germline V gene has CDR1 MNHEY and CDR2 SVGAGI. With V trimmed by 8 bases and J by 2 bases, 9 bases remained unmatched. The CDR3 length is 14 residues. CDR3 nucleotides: TGTGCCAGCCTCTTTGTGGGACAGCCCTACGAGCAGTACTTC. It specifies CASLFVGQPYEQYF.

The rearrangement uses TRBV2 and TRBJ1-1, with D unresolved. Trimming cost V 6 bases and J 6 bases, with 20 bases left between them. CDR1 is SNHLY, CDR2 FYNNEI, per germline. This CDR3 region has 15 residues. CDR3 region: CASSEIRTLPPEAFF. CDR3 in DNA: TGTGCCAGCAGCGAAATCCGAACACTTCCTCCTGAAGCTTTCTTT.

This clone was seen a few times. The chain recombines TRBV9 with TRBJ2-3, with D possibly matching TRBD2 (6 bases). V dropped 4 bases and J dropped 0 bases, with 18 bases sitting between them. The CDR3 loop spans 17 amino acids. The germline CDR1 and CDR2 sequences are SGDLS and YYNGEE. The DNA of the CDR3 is TGTGCCAGCAGCCGACGGGTTGCGGGAAGAAGCACAGATACGCAGTATTTT. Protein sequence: CASSRRVAGRSTDTQYF.

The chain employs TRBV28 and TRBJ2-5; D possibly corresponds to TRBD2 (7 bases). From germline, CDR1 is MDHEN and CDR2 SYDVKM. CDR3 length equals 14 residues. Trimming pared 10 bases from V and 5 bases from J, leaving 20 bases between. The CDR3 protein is CATQTRGALETQYF. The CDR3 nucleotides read TGTGCCACCCAAACCCGGGGGGCTTTGGAGACCCAGTACTTC.

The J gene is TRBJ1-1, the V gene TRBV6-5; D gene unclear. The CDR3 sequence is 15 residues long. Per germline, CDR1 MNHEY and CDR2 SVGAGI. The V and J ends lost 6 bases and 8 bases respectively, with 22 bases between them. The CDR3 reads CASSPTVGYPPEAFF. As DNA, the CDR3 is TGTGCCAGCAGCCCGACGGTGGGGTATCCTCCGGAAGCTTTCTTT.

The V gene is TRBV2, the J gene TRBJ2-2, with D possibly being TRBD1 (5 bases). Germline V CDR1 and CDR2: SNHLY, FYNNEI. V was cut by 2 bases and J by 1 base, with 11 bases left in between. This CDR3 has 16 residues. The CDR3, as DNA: TGTGCCAGCAGTGAATTTTTGACAGAGAACACCGGGGAGCTGTTTTTT. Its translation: CASSEFLTENTGELFF.

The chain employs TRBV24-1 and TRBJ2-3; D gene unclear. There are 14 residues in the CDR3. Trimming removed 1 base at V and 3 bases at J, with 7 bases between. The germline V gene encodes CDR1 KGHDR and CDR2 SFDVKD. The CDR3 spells CATSDFKDTDTQYF. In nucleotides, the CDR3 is TGTGCCACCAGTGATTTTAAGGATACAGATACGCAGTATTTT.

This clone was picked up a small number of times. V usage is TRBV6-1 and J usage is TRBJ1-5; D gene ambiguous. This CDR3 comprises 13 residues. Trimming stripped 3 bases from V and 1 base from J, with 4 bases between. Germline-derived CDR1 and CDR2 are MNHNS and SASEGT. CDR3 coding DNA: TGTGCCAGCAGTGATCTGAGCAATCAGCCCCAGCATTTT. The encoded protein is CASSDLSNQPQHF.

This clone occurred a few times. CDR3 protein: CASSYHPHTQYF. The DNA of the CDR3 is TGTGCCAGCAGCTATCACCCGCATACGCAGTATTTT. The chain couples TRBV12-3 or TRBV12-4 to TRBJ2-3, with D hard to call. The length of the CDR3 is 12 residues. Between the trimmed V and J ends, which lost 6 bases and 7 bases, there was a span of 11 bases.